Sequencing of this TCR beta chain was carried out in a study of cytomegalovirus exposure and HLA in healthy donors. The CDR3 loop spans 16 amino acids. With 1 base clipped from V and 4 bases from J, the junction kept 6 bases outside the gene matches. Germline CDR1 reads SGDLS; CDR2 reads YYNGEE. This PCR relied on a set of 60 Vbeta primers and 13 Jbeta primers. TCRdb's copy holds only in-frame clones and misses some; the assay was immunoSEQ multiplex PCR. The profile shows tens of thousands of clones, about 78% of them singletons. The receptor was isolated from a middle-aged woman in good health and CMV-seronegative. The chain links TRBV9 to TRBJ1-1, with 11 bases fitting TRBD1. Source material: PBMCs. CDR3 sequence: CASSVSGQGARTEAFF. Here the CDR3 DNA reads TGTGCCAGCAGCGTATCCGGACAGGGGGCGCGCACTGAAGCTTTCTTT. The variable domain in full, with the rest retrieved from reference TRBV9 and TRBJ1-1, is DSGVTQTPKHLITATGQRVTLRCSPRSGDLSVYWYQQSLDQGLQFLIQYYNGEERAKGNILERFSAQQFPDLHSELNLSSLELGDSALYFCASSVSGQGARTEAFFGQGTRLTVV.